This T cell receptor (beta chain) was obtained from a study of OX40 agonist ivuxolimab in advanced cancers. Profiling relied on immunoSEQ multiplex PCR, and the TCRdb table lists in-frame clones only, not all of them. The table records about 28,000 clones, approximately 84% of them present only once. The CDR3 extends over 15 amino acids. Trimming removed 1 base at V and 8 bases at J, with 14 bases between. The germline V gene has CDR1 MNHNS and CDR2 SASEGT. The source of this sequence is an adult with an advanced solid tumor such as melanoma, head and neck, liver or kidney cancer. Specimen: CD4+ or CD8+ T cells sorted from blood, collected in a trial of the OX40 agonist ivuxolimab. The V gene is TRBV6-1, the J gene TRBJ1-4; a weak D match, TRBD1 (6 bases). DNA for the CDR3: TGTGCCAGCAGTGAAGAGTCAGGGGTTTTCGAAAAACTGTTTTTT. Its protein product is CASSEESGVFEKLFF.